The sequence of this T cell receptor (beta chain) was determined in a study of blood T cell repertoires in COVID-19. Libraries were prepared by immunoSEQ multiplex PCR; TCRdb keeps only in-frame clonotypes and omits some of them. The data hold approximately 110,000 clones, with approximately 69% observed a single time. V lost 4 bases, J lost 0 bases, and 8 bases stayed unmatched. The germline gives CDR1 SGHRS, CDR2 YFSETQ. The CDR3 is 19 residues long. The sequencing input was peripheral blood. V usage is TRBV5-1 and J usage is TRBJ2-1; TRBD2 aligns across 15 bases. The TCR originated in a man older than 75 with acute or convalescent COVID-19. The CDR3 DNA is TGCGCCAGCAGCCCGGAGGGACTAGCGGGAGGCCTCTCCTACAATGAGCAGTTCTTC. Protein product: CASSPEGLAGGLSYNEQFF.